This section outlines one TCR beta chain sequence together with its context. This sample stems from a study of T cell changes during pregnancy in multiple sclerosis. Profiling relied on immunoSEQ multiplex PCR, and the TCRdb table lists in-frame clones only, not all of them. Of 25,000 to 35,000 clones in the sample, more than 85% were seen once. The CDR3 consists of 12 residues. Germline loops: CDR1 PRHDT, CDR2 FYEKMQ (reference sequence). V was pared by 10 bases and J by 6 bases, with 8 bases of the junction left unmatched. This clonotype was sampled from a female donor in good health, enrolled as a control in a pregnancy study. The specimen comprised CD4+ T cells from peripheral blood mononuclear cells, sampled in the first trimester of pregnancy. The J gene is TRBJ1-2, the V gene TRBV13; TRBD1 agrees at 7 bases. The CDR3, as DNA: TGTGCCACCCAGAATAGGGGGCATGGCTACACCTTC. This translates into CATQNRGHGYTF. Complete variable domain (other parts from reference TRBV13 and TRBJ1-2): AAGVIQSPRHLIKEKRETATLKCYPIPRHDTVYWYQQGPGQDPQFLISFYEKMQSDKGSIPDRFSAQQFSDYHSELNMSSLELGDSALYFCATQNRGHGYTFGSGTRLTVV.